Listed here are 25 T cell receptor beta chains from one sample, sequenced in a study of cytomegalovirus exposure and HLA in healthy donors. 13 Jbeta primers and 60 Vbeta primers were used for the PCR. The method was immunoSEQ multiplex PCR; TCRdb's version includes in-frame clones alone and lacks a portion of them. The sample carries roughly 100,000 clones, under 85% recorded once. Sample: PBMCs. These receptors originate from a man in his forties or fifties in good health and CMV-seronegative.

The rearrangement uses TRBV28 and TRBJ1-2, with 8 bases aligning to TRBD1. Germline loops: CDR1 MDHEN, CDR2 SYDVKM. The V gene end was trimmed by 7 bases and the J gene end by 3 bases; junction bases not matched to a gene: 7. CDR3 length: 14 residues. CDR3 sequence: CASTTGQVYYGYTF. CDR3 bases: TGTGCCAGCACTACGGGACAGGTGTACTATGGCTACACCTTC.

V and J are TRBV2 and TRBJ2-5; TRBD2 matches at 7 bases. Germline V gene sequence: CDR1 SNHLY, CDR2 FYNNEI. The ends lost 1 base at V and 3 bases at J; junction bases unmatched: 8. The CDR3 loop spans 16 amino acids. The CDR3 region is CASSEGGGYWKETQYF. The CDR3 region has the DNA TGTGCCAGCAGTGAAGGGGGGGGGTATTGGAAAGAGACCCAGTACTTC.

J is TRBJ2-1 and V is TRBV10-2; TRBD2 matches at 8 bases. CDR3 length: 15 amino acids. CDR1 is WSHSY, CDR2 SAAADI, per germline. Trimming removed 3 bases from V and 7 bases from J; junction bases left unmatched: 8. The CDR3 loop reads CASSDYGRVRNEQFF. Written as DNA, the CDR3 is TGCGCCAGCAGTGACTACGGGAGGGTTAGGAATGAGCAGTTCTTC.

The rearrangement links TRBV2 to TRBJ2-1, with D perhaps TRBD2 (5 bases). V dropped 3 bases and J dropped 6 bases, with 9 bases sitting between them. The CDR3 is 13 amino acids. Germline CDR1 reads SNHLY; CDR2 reads FYNNEI. CDR3 coding DNA: TGTGCCAGCAGTGACTTAGCGTTCAATGAGCAGTTCTTC. Its translation: CASSDLAFNEQFF.

V is TRBV5-6 and J is TRBJ1-2, with 7 nucleotides matching TRBD1. CDR1 is SGHDT, CDR2 YYEEEE, per germline. V lost 4 bases and J lost 0; bases outside the gene matches: 15. This CDR3 has 18 amino acids. CDR3: CASSPAWARTGANYGYTF. The CDR3 DNA follows: TGTGCCAGCAGCCCCGCCTGGGCCCGGACAGGCGCTAACTATGGCTACACCTTC.

The chain has TRBV7-9 and TRBJ2-1; 7 nucleotides line up with TRBD2. Germline CDR1 and CDR2: SEHNR and FQNEAQ (reference sequence). The CDR3 consists of 16 residues. The trim removed 5 bases at V and 3 bases at J, leaving 10 bases unmatched. The CDR3 DNA reads as TGTGCCAGCAGCCCACCTCTAGCGGAGAACTACAATGAGCAGTTCTTC. Encoded protein: CASSPPLAENYNEQFF.

V gene TRBV4-2 combines with J gene TRBJ2-4; D might be TRBD2 (5 bases). The CDR3 is 17 amino acids. The ends were cut back, 0 bases at V and 0 bases at J, with 12 bases in the middle. The germline V gene has CDR1 LGHNA and CDR2 YNFKEQ. The CDR3 loop is CASSQDALGRAKNIQYF. CDR3 DNA: TGTGCCAGCAGCCAAGATGCCCTAGGGAGAGCCAAAAACATTCAGTACTTC.

The V call is TRBV10-2, the J call TRBJ2-2, with 9 nucleotides matching TRBD1. Losses at the gene ends were 4 bases for V and 4 bases for J; bases not matched to a gene: 7. Germline-derived CDR1 and CDR2 are WSHSY and SAAADI. The CDR3 loop spans 16 amino acids. CDR3 amino acids: CASSAPTGGGTGELFF. The CDR3 nucleotides are TGCGCCAGCAGTGCCCCCACAGGGGGCGGCACCGGGGAGCTGTTTTTT.

The rearrangement uses TRBV13 and TRBJ2-1; D is perhaps TRBD1 (6 bases). The V gene's germline CDR1 is PRHDT and CDR2 FYEKMQ (reference sequence). This CDR3 has 13 amino acids. Trimming shortened V by 8 bases and J by 0 bases, and 8 bases separated the two germline ends. The CDR3 here is CASGQSSYNEQFF. The CDR3 nucleotides read TGTGCCAGCGGACAGAGCTCCTACAATGAGCAGTTCTTC.

The rearrangement links TRBV5-1 to TRBJ1-2; D unresolved. V lost 0 bases and J lost 5, with 5 bases in between. This CDR3 has 12 amino acids. In germline, CDR1 is SGHRS, CDR2 YFSETQ. The CDR3 bases are TGCGCCAGCAGCTTGGGCGGGTATGGCTACACCTTC. Its translation is CASSLGGYGYTF.

The gene calls are TRBV27 and TRBJ1-1; D not resolved. CDR1 MNHEY and CDR2 SMNVEV come from the germline V gene (reference sequence). The CDR3 covers 14 residues. Trimming removed 7 bases from V and 1 base from J, with 13 bases in between. The CDR3 nucleotides are TGTGCCAGCATATGGCGGCATGGGAACACTGAAGCTTTCTTT. This gives the protein CASIWRHGNTEAFF.

On this clone itself: At the DNA level, this CDR3 is encoded by other sequences in the same sample as well. V and J are TRBV4-1 and TRBJ2-7; TRBD1 matches 9 bases. After removal of 3 bases from V and 3 bases from J, the junction contained 3 bases not matched to a gene. The germline CDR1 and CDR2 sequences are MGHRA and YSYEKL. The CDR3 totals 14 residues. CDR3 amino acids: CASSQTGGGYEQYF. CDR3 nucleotides: TGCGCCAGCAGCCAGACAGGGGGTGGCTACGAGCAGTACTTC.

The chain has TRBV27 and TRBJ2-1; 7 bases are a match to TRBD2. Germline loops: CDR1 MNHEY, CDR2 SMNVEV (reference sequence). With 7 bases clipped from V and 4 bases from J, the junction kept 7 bases outside the gene matches. The CDR3 sequence is 14 residues long. DNA of the CDR3: TGTGCCAGCACCTCATTCGGGAGGTACAATGAGCAGTTCTTC. It specifies CASTSFGRYNEQFF.

For this clone: One end of the junction varies from germline; a read error may be responsible. The chain joins TRBV7-9 to TRBJ1-1, with D possibly TRBD1 on 6 matching bases. Germline lookup yields CDR1 SEHNR and CDR2 FQNEAQ (reference sequence). The CDR3 loop spans 13 amino acids. CDR3: CSSSLEGVKEAFF. The CDR3, as DNA: TGTTCCAGCAGCTTAGAGGGGGTGAAGGAAGCTTTCTTT.

This clone showed up just a few times. The rearrangement joins TRBV7-6 to TRBJ1-2; a weak D match, TRBD1 (5 bases). The CDR3 consists of 14 residues. Germline V gene sequence: CDR1 SGHVS, CDR2 FNYEAQ. Trimming cost V 1 base and J 5 bases, with 11 bases left between them. CDR3 sequence (DNA): TGTGCCAGCAGCTTAGGCCCGGGGGGGTATGGCTACACCTTC. Translated: CASSLGPGGYGYTF.

This clone turned up a few times. This chain joins TRBV6-5 and TRBJ2-3; 12 nucleotides agree with TRBD2. The trim removed 6 bases at V and 3 bases at J, leaving 4 bases unmatched. Germline V gene sequence: CDR1 MNHEY, CDR2 SVGAGI. The CDR3 runs 15 residues. The CDR3 DNA reads TGTGCCAGCAGCTTGACTAGCGGGAGAACAGATACGCAGTATTTT. Its protein product is CASSLTSGRTDTQYF.

V gene TRBV11-2 combines with J gene TRBJ1-2, with a possible D match to TRBD1 (6 bases). CDR1 and CDR2 from the germline V gene are SGHAT and FQNNGV. Trimming took 4 bases from V and 6 from J, leaving 18 bases between them. This CDR3 comprises 15 residues. CDR3 sequence (DNA): TGTGCCAGCAGCTCAGGGGACGGCCCCACGCATGGCTACACCTTC. It encodes CASSSGDGPTHGYTF.

The chain uses TRBV30 and TRBJ2-3; maybe TRBD1 (6 bases). CDR1 GTSNPN and CDR2 SVGIG come from the germline V gene (reference sequence). There are 15 residues in the CDR3. Trimming shortened V by 3 bases and J by 4 bases, and 17 bases separated the two germline ends. The chain's CDR3 is CAWSPGQINADTQYF. DNA for the CDR3: TGTGCCTGGAGCCCGGGACAAATTAACGCAGATACGCAGTATTTT.

V is TRBV9 and J is TRBJ1-4; D gene uncertain. The CDR3 totals 15 residues. Germline CDR1 reads SGDLS; CDR2 reads YYNGEE. V lost 4 bases, J lost 7 bases, and 17 bases lay in between. CDR3 loop: CASSPGVGSPEKLFF. As DNA, the CDR3 is TGTGCCAGCAGCCCCGGGGTAGGGAGTCCTGAAAAACTGTTTTTT. Supplemented by reference TRBV9 and TRBJ1-4, the full variable domain reads DSGVTQTPKHLITATGQRVTLRCSPRSGDLSVYWYQQSLDQGLQFLIQYYNGEERAKGNILERFSAQQFPDLHSELNLSSLELGDSALYFCASSPGVGSPEKLFFGSGTQLSVL.

V is TRBV7-6 and J is TRBJ2-5, with D possibly being TRBD1 (6 bases). CDR3 size: 14 residues. Trimming removed 1 base from V and 5 bases from J, with 11 bases in between. CDR1 and CDR2 from the germline V gene are SGHVS and FNYEAQ. The CDR3 region has the DNA TGTGCCAGCAGCTTAGGACAGGCTTCGGAGACCCAGTACTTC. Its translation: CASSLGQASETQYF.

The gene calls are TRBV15 and TRBJ1-1, with 7 bases fitting TRBD1. CDR1 is LNHNV, CDR2 YYDKDF, per germline (reference sequence). V dropped 5 bases and J dropped 5; count of bases not matched to a gene: 11. The CDR3 spans 15 residues. CDR3 bases: TGTGCCACCAGCGACCGACAGGGTCTTGGGACTGAAGCTTTCTTT. Translating gives CATSDRQGLGTEAFF.

The chain combines TRBV19 with TRBJ2-4; D possibly corresponds to TRBD1 (6 bases). The CDR3 length is 12 residues. The V and J ends lost 4 bases and 10 bases respectively, with 11 bases between them. The V gene's germline CDR1 is LNHDA and CDR2 SQIVND (reference sequence). The DNA for the CDR3 is TGTGCCAGTAGTAGGGACAATGGGATTCAGTACTTC. It is translated as CASSRDNGIQYF.

This chain links TRBV9 with TRBJ1-1, with D maybe TRBD1 (6 bases). Trimming stripped 3 bases from V and 5 bases from J, with 14 bases between. The CDR3 runs 14 residues. In germline, CDR1 is SGDLS, CDR2 YYNGEE. The CDR3 spells CASSAQGSRTEAFF. Here the CDR3 DNA reads TGTGCCAGCAGCGCACAGGGTAGTCGAACTGAAGCTTTCTTT.

The chain uses TRBV27 and TRBJ2-1; 9 nucleotides agree with TRBD1. Trimming at V came to 7 bases and at J to 4 bases, leaving 2 bases not matched to a gene. The CDR3 runs to 13 residues. Germline V gives CDR1 MNHEY, CDR2 SMNVEV (reference sequence). The CDR3 sequence: CASIGQGYNEQFF. The CDR3 nucleotides read TGTGCCAGCATAGGACAGGGGTACAATGAGCAGTTCTTC.

The rearrangement links TRBV18 to TRBJ2-7; a possible D gene is TRBD1 (6 bases). The CDR3 runs 13 residues. CDR1 is KGHSH and CDR2 is LQKENI in the germline V gene. Trimming removed 3 bases from V and 6 bases from J, with 12 bases in between. In DNA form, the CDR3 reads TGTGCCAGCTCACCTCCGACGACAGGCGAGCAGTACTTC. It yields the protein CASSPPTTGEQYF.